The clone carrying this TCR beta chain was found many times. Its specificity is not known. An end of the junction does not agree with germline; a read error may underlie this. The record originates from a study of T-cell memory formation after mild COVID-19. Turning to the study itself: TCR clusters were mostly donor specific. Notes on the study in general: Clones shrinking from day 15 to 85 showed even CD4/CD8 mixes; later expanders tilted CD4+. Researchers found some responding clones in pre-infection memory, a sign that cross-reactive memory joined.

UMIs and sample barcodes were carried by the TCR alpha and TCR beta cDNA libraries that 5'RACE produced using constant-segment primers. A single record per CDR3 protein comes from TCRdb applying MiXCR to the 5' RACE reads. This sample has 250,000 to 400,000 distinct CDR3 sequences; around 15% occur once, and the top ten carry roughly 21%. Germline values: CDR1 SGHRS, CDR2 YFSETQ. This CDR3 region has 15 residues. Sequenced sample: PBMCs or a T cell subset sorted from them (not recorded which). The TCR comes from a man aged 18 to 35 who had mild COVID-19 (a few samples of this study predate the infection). Cell type and time point are not known. This chain connects TRBV5-1 to TRBJ2-5, with TRBD2 matching 8 bases. CDR3 sequence reads: CASSLTGGAGETQYF. Written as DNA, the CDR3 is TGTGCCAGCAGCTTAACCGGGGGGGCAGGAGAGACCCAGTACTTC. Full variable domain (remainder filled in from reference TRBV5-1 and TRBJ2-5): KAGVTQTPRYLIKTRGQQVTLSCSPISGHRSVSWYQQTPGQGLQFLFEYFSETQRNKGNFPGRFSGRQFSNSRSEMNVSTLELGDSALYLCASSLTGGAGETQYFGPGTRLLVL.